Listed here are 23 T cell receptor beta chains from one sample, sequenced in a study of T cell clones after liver transplantation. Some clones are missing from TCRdb's copy, which holds only in-frame ones; the method was immunoSEQ multiplex PCR. The table shows approximately 6,000 clones, with roughly 80% occurring only once. The material sequenced was CD8+ T cells from blood, taken before liver transplant. The receptors here all came from a human donor who received a liver transplant.

The rearrangement uses TRBV27 and TRBJ1-2; 9 bases match TRBD1. Trimming removed 4 bases from V and 8 bases from J; junction bases left unmatched: 8. The CDR3 has 14 amino acids. Germline CDR1 is MNHEY and CDR2 is SMNVEV (reference sequence). The chain's CDR3 is CASSSGQGRRGYTF. In nucleotides, the CDR3 is TGTGCCAGCAGTTCCGGACAGGGGAGGAGGGGCTACACCTTC.

This chain connects TRBV6-6 to TRBJ2-3, with D maybe TRBD1 (5 bases). The CDR3 extends over 16 amino acids. The ends were cut back, 4 bases at V and 0 bases at J, with 14 bases in the middle. Germline V lookup: CDR1 MNHNY, CDR2 SVGAGI (reference sequence). Here the CDR3 reads CASSSTLWGSTDTQYF. CDR3 nucleotide sequence: TGTGCCAGCAGTTCGACTTTGTGGGGCAGCACAGATACGCAGTATTTT.

The V and J genes are TRBV5-4 and TRBJ2-5, with 15 bases that match TRBD2. Germline assignment: CDR1 SGHNT and CDR2 YYREEE (reference sequence). V lost 5 bases, J lost 4 bases, and 6 bases stayed unmatched. The CDR3 is 16 residues long. The CDR3 DNA follows: TGTGCCAGCAGTCCCCGGGGACTAGCGGGGGGAGAGACCCAGTACTTC. Translated: CASSPRGLAGGETQYF.

This chain joins TRBV4-2 and TRBJ2-1; 10 nucleotides match TRBD2. Germline V gene lookup returns CDR1 LGHNA and CDR2 YNFKEQ. This CDR3 is built from 15 residues. The junction had 4 bases not matched to a gene; V was cut back by 3 bases and J by 5 bases. The CDR3 is CASSHTAGGDNEQFF. CDR3 in DNA: TGTGCCAGCAGCCACACAGCGGGGGGGGACAATGAGCAGTTCTTC.

The rearrangement joins TRBV9 to TRBJ2-3, with TRBD1 identical over 8 bases. This CDR3 is built from 15 residues. Germline trimming cut 3 bases from V and 2 bases from J; bases unmatched to any gene: 5. CDR1 is SGDLS and CDR2 is YYNGEE in the germline V gene. CDR3: CASSDGDRNTDTQYF. The CDR3, as DNA: TGTGCCAGCAGCGATGGGGACAGGAACACAGATACGCAGTATTTT.

This chain joins TRBV9 and TRBJ2-1; TRBD2 aligns across 10 bases. The CDR3 is made up of 17 amino acids. Germline V lookup: CDR1 SGDLS, CDR2 YYNGEE. V shed 0 bases, J shed 5 bases, and the junction held 8 bases outside the gene matches. CDR3 residues: CASSVEGLAYQNNEQFF. The CDR3 DNA is TGTGCCAGCAGCGTAGAGGGACTAGCGTATCAAAACAATGAGCAGTTCTTC.

The chain is built from TRBV2 and TRBJ2-3; D unresolved. This CDR3 is 14 amino acids long. Germline CDR1 is SNHLY and CDR2 is FYNNEI. V lost 5 bases and J 5 bases, leaving 14 bases between the germline ends. CDR3 loop: CASSTISTGDTQYF. The CDR3 nucleotides read TGTGCCAGCAGTACCATATCGACCGGAGATACGCAGTATTTT.

The chain couples TRBV27 to TRBJ2-7; a possible D gene is TRBD2 (6 bases). The CDR3 sequence is 12 residues long. CDR1 and CDR2 from the germline V gene are MNHEY and SMNVEV (reference sequence). Trimming cost V 2 bases and J 6 bases, with 8 bases left between them. CDR3 DNA sequence: TGTGCCAGCAGTTTAGGAGGGGTCGAGCAGTACTTC. It specifies CASSLGGVEQYF.

The chain is built from TRBV9 and TRBJ1-4; TRBD1 matches 7 bases. V was clipped by 3 bases and J by 8 bases; unmatched bases: 7. Germline CDR1 reads SGDLS; CDR2 reads YYNGEE. There are 14 residues in the CDR3. The CDR3 spells CASSAWDSEEKLFF. The DNA of the CDR3 is TGTGCCAGCAGCGCCTGGGACAGCGAGGAAAAACTGTTTTTT.

By its share, this clone is large (0.1 to 1%). This chain links TRBV5-1 with TRBJ2-3, with D tentatively TRBD1 or TRBD2 (5 bases each). Germline V gene lookup returns CDR1 SGHRS and CDR2 YFSETQ. The CDR3 runs to 13 residues. V was shortened by 0 bases and J by 9 bases, with 11 bases between the two germline ends. Here the CDR3 DNA reads TGCGCCAGCAGCTTGGTCCGAGGGACGACGCAGTATTTT. It yields the protein CASSLVRGTTQYF.

The CDR3 nucleotides read TGTGCCAGTAGCGGGACAGGGGATGGCTACACCTTC. Translating gives CASSGTGDGYTF. The chain has TRBV19 and TRBJ1-2; 10 nucleotides agree with TRBD1. Germline assignment: CDR1 LNHDA and CDR2 SQIVND (reference sequence). V shed 6 bases, J shed 6 bases, and the junction held 1 base outside the gene matches. The CDR3 sequence is 12 residues long.

CDR3 DNA sequence: TGTGCCAGCACCTTGACTAGCGGTATCCAAGAGACCCAGTACTTC. It is translated as CASTLTSGIQETQYF. The rearrangement links TRBV7-8 to TRBJ2-5, with 9 nucleotides matching TRBD2. The CDR3 is made up of 15 amino acids. Germline CDR1 SGHVS, CDR2 FQNEAQ. After removal of 7 bases from V and 1 base from J, the junction contained 7 bases not matched to a gene.

The chain is built from TRBV4-3 and TRBJ2-6; no reliable D call. The V gene's germline CDR1 is LGHNA and CDR2 YSLEER. The CDR3 length is 16 residues. Trimming shortened V by 0 bases and J by 1 base, and 7 bases separated the two germline ends. The CDR3 nucleotides are TGCGCCAGCAGCCAAGATCGCGCTTCTGGGGCCAACGTCCTGACTTTC. Its translation is CASSQDRASGANVLTF.

This chain connects TRBV5-1 to TRBJ2-2, with D hard to call. With 1 base removed from V and 0 bases from J, the gap between germline ends came to 7 bases. This CDR3 has 15 amino acids. Germline V lookup: CDR1 SGHRS, CDR2 YFSETQ. The CDR3 reads CASSLYRSNTGELFF. In DNA, the CDR3 is TGCGCCAGCAGCTTGTACAGATCGAACACCGGGGAGCTGTTTTTT.

The chain has TRBV4-3 and TRBJ1-2, with D maybe TRBD1 (5 bases). Germline CDR1 and CDR2: LGHNA and YSLEER. Trimming pared 1 base from V and 2 bases from J, leaving 14 bases between. The CDR3 sequence is 16 residues long. CDR3 region: CASSQVGDPLNYGYTF. In DNA form, the CDR3 reads TGCGCCAGCAGCCAAGTTGGGGACCCATTAAACTATGGCTACACCTTC.

The chain combines TRBV7-6 with TRBJ1-4; D gene ambiguous. The CDR3 has 15 amino acids. Germline CDR1 SGHVS, CDR2 FNYEAQ. V dropped 3 bases and J dropped 2 bases, with 10 bases sitting between them. The chain's CDR3 is CASSFSGGTNEKLFF. In DNA form, the CDR3 reads TGTGCCAGCAGCTTTTCCGGCGGCACTAATGAAAAACTGTTTTTT.

The chain joins TRBV10-3 to TRBJ1-5; possibly TRBD1 for D (5 bases). Germline assignment: CDR1 ENHRY and CDR2 SYGVKD. The CDR3 length is 15 residues. Trimming cost V 2 bases and J 7 bases, with 15 bases left between them. In nucleotides, the CDR3 is TGTGCCATCAGTGAGACGGACACAAGTGGCCAGCCCCAGCATTTT. Protein sequence: CAISETDTSGQPQHF.

This clone was seen more than once but under ten times. The chain employs TRBV18 and TRBJ2-2, with D perhaps TRBD1 (6 bases). The CDR3 totals 15 residues. V lost 3 bases, J lost 4 bases, and 12 bases lay in between. Germline V gene sequence: CDR1 KGHSH, CDR2 LQKENI. CDR3 coding DNA: TGTGCCAGCTCACCGGAGCAGGACAGCACCGGGGAGCTGTTTTTT. It encodes CASSPEQDSTGELFF.

The gene calls are TRBV27 and TRBJ2-7, with D perhaps matching TRBD2 (5 bases). The germline V and J ends were trimmed by 3 bases and 7 bases, with 16 bases remaining between them. Germline V lookup: CDR1 MNHEY, CDR2 SMNVEV (reference sequence). The CDR3 covers 14 residues. The CDR3 here is CASSFSGGSGEQYF. CDR3 bases: TGTGCCAGCAGTTTTTCGGGTGGCTCGGGGGAGCAGTACTTC.

The chain combines TRBV27 with TRBJ2-1; 8 bases are a match to TRBD1. The CDR3 totals 15 residues. Germline CDR1 is MNHEY and CDR2 is SMNVEV (reference sequence). With V trimmed by 5 bases and J by 5 bases, 8 bases remained unmatched. The CDR3 DNA sequence: TGTGCCAGCAGTCCCCAGGGGGCTTCCCACAATGAGCAGTTCTTC. This gives the protein CASSPQGASHNEQFF.

The V call is TRBV10-3, the J call TRBJ1-1; TRBD1 is a possible D gene (6 bases). The ends were cut back, 8 bases at V and 10 bases at J, with 11 bases in the middle. The CDR3 length is 10 residues. Looked up from germline, CDR1 is ENHRY and CDR2 is SYGVKD. CDR3 loop: CAIGAGVAFF. Written as DNA, the CDR3 is TGTGCCATCGGGGCAGGGGTAGCTTTCTTT.

CDR3 sequence (DNA): TGTGCCAGCAGCTTGGCCCAACACACCGGGGAGCTGTTTTTT. The encoded protein is CASSLAQHTGELFF. The V and J genes are TRBV5-4 and TRBJ2-2, with D unclear. The germline V gene has CDR1 SGHNT and CDR2 YYREEE (reference sequence). Trimming took 0 bases from V and 3 from J, leaving 6 bases between them. The CDR3 sequence is 14 residues long.

The rearrangement links TRBV7-9 to TRBJ1-3; the D is unclear. CDR1 SEHNR and CDR2 FQNEAQ come from the germline V gene (reference sequence). Trimming removed 7 bases at V and 0 bases at J, with 10 bases between. The CDR3 has 14 amino acids. The DNA for the CDR3 is TGTGCCAGCACATATTCGGGCTCTGGAAACACCATATATTTT. Encoded protein: CASTYSGSGNTIYF.